These T cell receptor beta chains were read from a single sample in a study of blood T cell repertoires in COVID-19. The assay was immunoSEQ multiplex PCR, and TCRdb's table has in-frame clones only and misses some. The table lists 150,000 to 200,000 clones, 70% to 90% of them singletons. The sequencing sample was made of peripheral blood. These receptors came from a human donor in a cohort sampled during active COVID-19. Both conserved end residues are part of each CDR3. D genes are given only for firm matches. Rows may omit the clone size; those that give it use once, few, many or a size class.

j_gene,abundance,d_gene,v_gene,CDR3nt,CDR3aa
TRBJ2-5,NA,TRBD2,TRBV14,TGTGCCAGCAGCCAAGGCGGACTAGCGGGGGGATCTAGGGAGACCCAGTACTTC,CASSQGGLAGGSRETQYF
TRBJ1-1,NA,NA,TRBV3-1/TRBV3-2,TGTGCCAGCAGCCAAGGACCCCCAGGGGACCCTGAAGCTTTCTTT,CASSQGPPGDPEAFF
TRBJ2-1,NA,NA,TRBV7-2,TGTGCCAGCAGCGAAGACTATTACAATGAGCAGTTCTTC,CASSEDYYNEQFF
TRBJ2-3,NA,TRBD2,TRBV13,TGTGCCAGCAGCCCTTCGGGGAGGGGCCCAGATACGCAGTATTTT,CASSPSGRGPDTQYF
TRBJ2-7,NA,NA,TRBV7-2,TGTGCCAGCAGCTTAGGTAGCGGTAACGAGCAGTACTTC,CASSLGSGNEQYF
TRBJ1-1,few,NA,TRBV7-2,TGTGCCAGCAGCTTAGGCCCAGGGGCGAACACTGAAGCTTTCTTT,CASSLGPGANTEAFF
TRBJ2-3,NA,NA,TRBV4-3,TGCGCCAGCAGCCAAGAAGGGGGAAGGTCCGGCACAGATACGCAGTATTTT,CASSQEGGRSGTDTQYF
TRBJ1-1,NA,TRBD1,TRBV30,TGTGCCTGGAGTGCTGGCAGGGGGCCCACTGAAGCTTTCTTT,CAWSAGRGPTEAFF
TRBJ2-1,NA,TRBD1,TRBV6-2/TRBV6-3,TGTGCCAGCAGTTACTCGGACAGGGGGGCCTACAATGAGCAGTTCTTC,CASSYSDRGAYNEQFF
TRBJ1-4,NA,TRBD1,TRBV24-1,TGTGCCACCAGTGATGGACAGGTCGCAAAACTGTTTTTT,CATSDGQVAKLFF
TRBJ1-1,many,NA,TRBV7-9,TGTGCCAGCAGCTTAAATCGGGACACTGAAGCTTTCTTT,CASSLNRDTEAFF
TRBJ2-5,NA,TRBD2,TRBV5-4,TGTGCCAGCAGCCGGGGGGTGGAGACCCAGTACTTC,CASSRGVETQYF
TRBJ1-1,NA,NA,TRBV30,TGTGCCTGTTCTGTTGGGGGCAGGAACACTGAAGCTTTCTTT,CACSVGGRNTEAFF
TRBJ2-5,NA,NA,TRBV13,TGTGCCAGCAGCTTAGGCACAGGTGGAGAGACCCAGTACTTC,CASSLGTGGETQYF
TRBJ2-5,once,TRBD2,TRBV6-5,TGTGCCAGCAGTTACGGACTAGCGGGAGGTCGAGAGACCCAGTACTTC,CASSYGLAGGRETQYF
TRBJ1-6,NA,TRBD1,TRBV6-6,TGTGCCAGCAGAATCCGGGACAGAGAATTTTCACCCCTCCACTTT,CASRIRDREFSPLHF
TRBJ1-1,NA,NA,TRBV10-2,TGCGCCAGCAGTGAGCCGGGTAACACTGAAGCTTTCTTT,CASSEPGNTEAFF
TRBJ2-3,NA,TRBD2,TRBV7-2,TGTGCCAGCAGCTTAGGGGGGACTAGCGGGAGGATAGATACGCAGTATTTT,CASSLGGTSGRIDTQYF
TRBJ1-1,NA,NA,TRBV5-4,TGTGCCAGCAGCAACCGGGACTCCACTGAAGCTTTCTTT,CASSNRDSTEAFF
TRBJ1-4,NA,NA,TRBV29-1,TGCAGCGTTGTCCTAGGGAGGTCAGCTAATGAAAAACTGTTTTTT,CSVVLGRSANEKLFF
TRBJ1-2,NA,NA,TRBV30,TGTGCCTGGAGAAAGGGGAATAACTATGGCTACACCTTC,CAWRKGNNYGYTF
TRBJ2-5,NA,NA,TRBV24-1,TGTGCCACCAGTGGCGGGGAAGGGACCCAGTACTTC,CATSGGEGTQYF
TRBJ1-2,NA,NA,TRBV7-3,TGTGCCAGCAGCCCTCAACGTCACCGGAGGGCACACAAGAACTATGGCTACACCTTC,CASSPQRHRRAHKNYGYTF
TRBJ2-7,NA,TRBD1,TRBV11-2,TGTGCCAGCAGCCCAAACAGGGGATCTTACGAGCAGTACTTC,CASSPNRGSYEQYF
TRBJ2-1,NA,TRBD1,TRBV28,TGTGCCAGCAAATCCGGGACAGTGACCAACAATGAGCAGTTCTTC,CASKSGTVTNNEQFF
TRBJ1-5,NA,NA,TRBV6-2/TRBV6-3,TGTGCCAGCAGTTCAAGCATTAGCAATCAGCCCCAGCATTTT,CASSSSISNQPQHF
TRBJ2-2,NA,TRBD2,TRBV20-1,TGCAGTGCTAGTATATCCGGGAGGAGTACCGGGGAGCTGTTTTTT,CSASISGRSTGELFF
TRBJ2-5,NA,NA,TRBV7-2,TGTGCCAGCAGCTTAGAGGCGGAAGAGACCCAGTACTTC,CASSLEAEETQYF
TRBJ2-3,NA,TRBD2,TRBV4-3,TGCGCCAGCAGCCCCTTTGCTAGCGGGGTGAGCACAGATACGCAGTATTTT,CASSPFASGVSTDTQYF
TRBJ1-6,NA,NA,TRBV25-1,TGTGCCAGCAGTGAGCAGGGCCAGAGTTCACCCCTCCACTTT,CASSEQGQSSPLHF
TRBJ1-6,NA,NA,TRBV7-8,TGTGCCAGCAGCTGGTCCCCGGAGCTCGATCCCCTCCACTTT,CASSWSPELDPLHF
TRBJ2-7,many,NA,TRBV9,TGTGCCAGCAGCGTAGGGTCCGGGGGATACGAGCAGTACTTC,CASSVGSGGYEQYF